Shown below are 2 T cell receptor beta chains from a single sample sequenced in a study of blood T cell repertoires in COVID-19. Method: immunoSEQ multiplex PCR; TCRdb's copy keeps in-frame clones and lacks some. The repertoire includes 200,000 to 250,000 clones, roughly four fifths of them detected once, and roughly 3.3% sits in the top ten. Sequenced material: peripheral blood. The receptors originated from a woman aged 18-29 years with acute or convalescent COVID-19.

The V gene is TRBV5-5, the J gene TRBJ1-2, with D maybe TRBD1 (5 bases). With 2 bases removed from V and 3 bases from J, the gap between germline ends came to 8 bases. Per the germline V gene, CDR1 is SGHKS and CDR2 is YYEKEE (reference sequence). The length of the CDR3 is 13 residues. CDR3 nucleotide sequence: TGTGCCAGCAGCTTAGGGGTGGACTATGGCTACACCTTC. Its protein is CASSLGVDYGYTF.

CDR3 sequence: CASSPSYEQYF. Here the CDR3 DNA reads TGTGCCAGCAGCCCCTCTTACGAGCAGTACTTC. The J gene is TRBJ2-7, the V gene TRBV6-2 or TRBV6-3; D gene uncertain. The CDR3 is 11 amino acids. V lost 6 bases, J lost 4 bases, and 7 bases lay in between. The germline gives CDR1 MNHEY, CDR2 SVGEGT.